This T cell receptor (beta chain) was identified during a study of metastatic and nonmetastatic thyroid tumors. TCRdb used MiXCR to call clones anew from the PCR reads. The sample has under 100,000 clones; 8% to 9.5% are singletons. This clone was recorded at least ten times. All patients were treatment-naive before thyroid surgery. The CDR3 length is 14 residues. The germline CDR1 and CDR2 sequences are MDHEN and SYDVKM. V gave up 6 bases and J gave up 5 bases, with 17 bases separating them. The gene calls are TRBV28 and TRBJ2-7; possibly TRBD1 for D (6 bases). The TCR comes from a female donor with papillary thyroid cancer or a benign thyroid nodule (not recorded which). Some clones in this sample may be carry-over from other donors' samples. The source material was blood. This CDR3 is CASSPAGQIHEQYF. The CDR3 bases are TGTGCCAGCAGCCCCGCCGGACAGATCCACGAGCAGTACTTC.